These 32 T cell receptor beta chains came from one sample sequenced in a study of blood T cell repertoires in COVID-19. TCRdb's copy holds only in-frame clones and misses some; the assay was immunoSEQ multiplex PCR. There are 240,000 or so clones in the sample; approximately 84% occur only once, and approximately 1.9% lies in the top ten. The sequenced sample consisted of peripheral blood. All receptors come from a woman older than 75 with acute or convalescent COVID-19.

The J gene is TRBJ2-1, the V gene TRBV10-3, with 11 nucleotides matching TRBD1. The CDR3 is made up of 15 amino acids. Germline V gene lookup returns CDR1 ENHRY and CDR2 SYGVKD. V lost 6 bases to trimming and J lost 7 bases; unmatched junction nucleotides: 8. The CDR3 DNA reads as TGTGCCATCAGGGATGGACAGGGGGCAACAAATGAGCAGTTCTTC. Protein product: CAIRDGQGATNEQFF.

This chain joins TRBV11-1 and TRBJ2-7, with TRBD1 identical over 8 bases. Germline loops: CDR1 SGHAT, CDR2 FQDESV (reference sequence). V shed 5 bases, J shed 5 bases, and the junction held 14 bases outside the gene matches. This CDR3 comprises 16 residues. This CDR3 is CASSLKIGAGGHEQYF. In DNA form, the CDR3 reads TGTGCCAGCAGCCTTAAGATTGGGGCAGGGGGCCACGAGCAGTACTTC.

V is TRBV5-1 and J is TRBJ2-5, with TRBD2 matching 14 bases. V lost 4 bases and J lost 5; bases outside the gene matches: 4. CDR3 length: 15 amino acids. The germline V gene encodes CDR1 SGHRS and CDR2 YFSETQ. Here the CDR3 DNA reads TGCGCCAGCAGCCCGGGGACTAGCGGGGGTGAGACCCAGTACTTC. It translates to CASSPGTSGGETQYF.

This clone was seen only a few times. The CDR3 is CSGLEGIGETQYF. In DNA, the CDR3 is TGCAGCGGCCTTGAGGGAATCGGAGAGACCCAGTACTTC. The rearrangement uses TRBV29-1 and TRBJ2-5, with D perhaps TRBD2 (5 bases). This CDR3 has 13 amino acids. The ends were cut back, 7 bases at V and 4 bases at J, with 16 bases in the middle. Germline-derived CDR1 and CDR2 are SQVTM and ANQGSEA.

The rearrangement joins TRBV5-1 to TRBJ2-3; 10 bases are a match to TRBD1. Losses at the gene ends were 4 bases for V and 3 bases for J; bases not matched to a gene: 8. The CDR3 is 16 amino acids. Germline CDR1 SGHRS, CDR2 YFSETQ. Written as DNA, the CDR3 is TGCGCCAGCAGCCTCGGACAGGGGGTCTGGACAGATACGCAGTATTTT. Translating it yields CASSLGQGVWTDTQYF. The whole variable domain, filled in from reference TRBV5-1 and TRBJ2-3, reads KAGVTQTPRYLIKTRGQQVTLSCSPISGHRSVSWYQQTPGQGLQFLFEYFSETQRNKGNFPGRFSGRQFSNSRSEMNVSTLELGDSALYLCASSLGQGVWTDTQYFGPGTRLTVL.

The rearrangement links TRBV7-2 to TRBJ1-2, with D possibly being TRBD1 (6 bases). Germline assignment: CDR1 SGHTA and CDR2 FQGNSA. V lost 2 bases to trimming and J lost 4 bases, with 11 bases between them. The CDR3 sequence is 14 residues long. Written as DNA, the CDR3 is TGTGCCAGCAGCTTACCTGGGACAAGCTATGGCTACACCTTC. It codes for CASSLPGTSYGYTF.

As DNA, the CDR3 is TGTGCCAGCAGTCGGGACAGGGGGCTCACTAATGAAAAACTGTTTTTT. As protein: CASSRDRGLTNEKLFF. The chain employs TRBV28 and TRBJ1-4; TRBD1 aligns across 12 bases. The CDR3 is made up of 16 amino acids. V was clipped by 5 bases and J by 2 bases; unmatched bases: 3. Per the germline V gene, CDR1 is MDHEN and CDR2 is SYDVKM.

This clone showed up just once. This chain connects TRBV6-5 to TRBJ1-4; 7 positions agree with TRBD1. The germline CDR1 and CDR2 sequences are MNHEY and SVGAGI. With V trimmed by 6 bases and J by 3 bases, 4 bases remained unmatched. The CDR3 has 14 amino acids. The CDR3 loop is CASSRGTANEKLFF. The DNA of the CDR3 is TGTGCCAGCAGCCGGGGGACAGCTAATGAAAAACTGTTTTTT.

This clone was seen just once. The chain joins TRBV28 to TRBJ1-6; possible D gene TRBD1, 6 bases. Germline CDR1 is MDHEN and CDR2 is SYDVKM. The V and J ends lost 5 bases and 9 bases respectively, with 11 bases between them. The CDR3 is made up of 13 amino acids. In DNA form, the CDR3 reads TGTGCCAGCAGTATACAGGGTGGTTCACCCCTCCACTTT. It codes for CASSIQGGSPLHF.

The chain carries TRBV19 and TRBJ2-5; D gene uncertain. The CDR3 contains 13 residues. Germline loops: CDR1 LNHDA, CDR2 SQIVND (reference sequence). V dropped 3 bases and J dropped 0 bases, with 5 bases sitting between them. The CDR3 region is CASSMRYQETQYF. The CDR3 nucleotides are TGTGCCAGTAGTATGCGGTACCAAGAGACCCAGTACTTC.

This clone was observed a few times. The genes are TRBV9 and TRBJ2-2, with 8 bases matching TRBD2. The CDR3 length is 15 residues. Germline V CDR1 and CDR2: SGDLS, YYNGEE. V trimming: 4 bases; J trimming: 7 bases; junction bases outside the gene matches: 9. The CDR3 sequence is CASSPTGGNSGELFF. The CDR3 DNA sequence: TGTGCCAGCAGCCCCACGGGGGGGAATAGCGGGGAGCTGTTTTTT.

The rearrangement uses TRBV27 and TRBJ1-5; a weak D match, TRBD1 (5 bases). The CDR3 consists of 15 residues. Germline-derived CDR1 and CDR2 are MNHEY and SMNVEV (reference sequence). V lost 5 bases and J lost 2, with 13 bases in between. The CDR3 here is CASSPQGNGNQPQHF. The CDR3 DNA reads TGTGCCAGCAGTCCCCAGGGCAACGGCAATCAGCCCCAGCATTTT.

The chain uses TRBV5-4 and TRBJ1-1, with D unclear. V was shortened by 0 bases and J by 5 bases, with 11 bases between the two germline ends. The CDR3 is made up of 14 amino acids. Per germline, CDR1 SGHNT and CDR2 YYREEE (reference sequence). The CDR3 sequence is CASSLGSQRTEAFF. The DNA for the CDR3 is TGTGCCAGCAGCTTGGGATCCCAGAGGACTGAAGCTTTCTTT.

The chain has TRBV3-1 (or the pseudogene TRBV3-2) and TRBJ2-7; 9 bases line up with TRBD1. CDR3 length: 15 residues. J lost 3 bases, V lost 5 bases, and 8 bases had no gene match. Germline V gene data show CDR1 as LGHDT and CDR2 as YNNKEL (reference sequence). CDR3 in amino acids: CASSDRDRDLYEQYF. CDR3 bases: TGTGCCAGCAGCGATCGGGACAGGGACCTCTACGAGCAGTACTTC.

V usage is TRBV5-1 and J usage is TRBJ2-1; no definite D call. Trimming left V 4 bases short and J 0 bases short, with 8 bases between. The CDR3 sequence is 14 residues long. Per the germline V gene, CDR1 is SGHRS and CDR2 is YFSETQ. CDR3 amino acids: CASSRTPSYNEQFF. DNA of the CDR3: TGCGCCAGCAGCAGAACACCCTCCTACAATGAGCAGTTCTTC.

The chain recombines TRBV19 with TRBJ2-7; 7 positions match TRBD1. There are 14 residues in the CDR3. Germline V gene data show CDR1 as LNHDA and CDR2 as SQIVND (reference sequence). Trimming at V came to 5 bases and at J to 3 bases, leaving 7 bases not matched to a gene. CDR3 coding DNA: TGTGCCAGTAGTGTCCGGGACAGAGTCTACGAGCAGTACTTC. Its protein is CASSVRDRVYEQYF.

J is TRBJ1-2 and V is TRBV7-9; D remains ambiguous. V lost 4 bases and J lost 4, with 13 bases in between. The V gene's germline CDR1 is SEHNR and CDR2 FQNEAQ (reference sequence). The CDR3 totals 14 residues. CDR3 residues: CASSSISQTYGYTF. The CDR3 nucleotides read TGTGCCAGCAGCTCCATCTCACAGACCTATGGCTACACCTTC.

V and J are TRBV6-2 or TRBV6-3 and TRBJ2-3, with 7 bases lining up with TRBD2. J was trimmed by 3 bases and V by 7 bases; bases with no gene match: 7. The CDR3 has 14 residues. Germline CDR1 and CDR2: MNHEY and SVGEGT. CDR3 sequence reads: CASNPGGSTDTQYF. The CDR3 DNA sequence: TGTGCCAGCAACCCGGGCGGGAGTACAGATACGCAGTATTTT.

The genes are TRBV2 and TRBJ1-5; TRBD1 matches 7 bases. Germline assignment: CDR1 SNHLY and CDR2 FYNNEI. Trimming at V came to 7 bases and at J to 0 bases, leaving 6 bases not matched to a gene. The CDR3 totals 15 residues. Here the CDR3 reads CASTRGQNSNQPQHF. CDR3 bases: TGTGCCAGCACCCGGGGACAGAATAGCAATCAGCCCCAGCATTTT.

The chain is built from TRBV5-6 and TRBJ2-7; no firm D call. Trimming cost V 0 bases and J 0 bases, with 7 bases left between them. This CDR3 has 14 amino acids. Germline CDR1 and CDR2: SGHDT and YYEEEE. In DNA, the CDR3 is TGTGCCAGCAGCTTGGTCCGGAGCTCCTACGAGCAGTACTTC. Encoded protein: CASSLVRSSYEQYF. The entire variable domain, with the rest obtained from reference TRBV5-6 and TRBJ2-7, is as follows: DAGVTQSPTHLIKTRGQQVTLRCSPKSGHDTVSWYQQALGQGPQFIFQYYEEEERQRGNFPDRFSGHQFPNYSSELNVNALLLGDSALYLCASSLVRSSYEQYFGPGTRLTVT.

The chain employs TRBV30 and TRBJ1-3, with 8 bases that match TRBD1. J gave up 4 bases and V 3 bases, and 8 bases lay outside the gene matches. The CDR3 contains 15 residues. CDR1 is GTSNPN, CDR2 SVGIG, per germline (reference sequence). The CDR3, as DNA: TGTGCCTGGAGCGGCGGGACAGGAATAGGAAACACCATATATTTT. Its translation is CAWSGGTGIGNTIYF.

This chain connects TRBV7-9 to TRBJ1-1; D perhaps matches TRBD1 (6 bases). CDR1 and CDR2 from the germline V gene are SEHNR and FQNEAQ (reference sequence). The CDR3 is made up of 13 amino acids. V was cut by 3 bases and J by 8 bases, with 13 bases left in between. The CDR3 coding sequence is TGTGCCAGCAGCTTGGCTACAGGGAGAGAAGCTTTCTTT. Translating gives CASSLATGREAFF.

This chain links TRBV2 with TRBJ1-6; D uncertain. Trimming cost V 8 bases and J 2 bases, with 10 bases left between them. CDR3 length equals 14 residues. Germline loops: CDR1 SNHLY, CDR2 FYNNEI. The DNA of the CDR3 is TGTGCCAGCGGAGCATCACCCTATAATTCACCCCTCCACTTT. Protein product: CASGASPYNSPLHF.

The V and J genes are TRBV11-3 and TRBJ2-1; D perhaps matches TRBD2 (6 bases). The CDR3 runs 15 residues. V shed 1 base and J shed 5 bases, with 12 bases lying between them. CDR1 is SGHNT and CDR2 is YENEEA in the germline V gene. CDR3 sequence reads: CASSLGAGPNNEQFF. In nucleotides, the CDR3 is TGTGCCAGCAGCTTAGGTGCGGGGCCTAACAATGAGCAGTTCTTC.

This chain joins TRBV5-6 and TRBJ2-1; D is perhaps TRBD2 (6 bases). Germline-derived CDR1 and CDR2 are SGHDT and YYEEEE. Trimming pared 0 bases from V and 7 bases from J, leaving 14 bases between. This CDR3 comprises 15 residues. This CDR3 is CASSLAGALTNEQFF. For the CDR3, the DNA is TGTGCCAGCAGCTTGGCGGGAGCATTAACGAATGAGCAGTTCTTC.

The rearrangement links TRBV27 to TRBJ2-7; TRBD1 aligns across 10 bases. There are 15 residues in the CDR3. V gave up 3 bases and J gave up 2 bases; unmatched junction bases: 4. CDR1 is MNHEY, CDR2 SMNVEV, per germline (reference sequence). The CDR3 is CASSLPGTGAYEQYF. The CDR3 DNA follows: TGTGCCAGCAGTTTGCCCGGGACAGGGGCCTACGAGCAGTACTTC.

The rearrangement joins TRBV6-5 to TRBJ1-1; D call uncertain. CDR1 and CDR2 (germline): MNHEY, SVGAGI. The CDR3 loop spans 13 amino acids. V lost 6 bases to trimming and J lost 4 bases, with 12 bases between them. This chain's CDR3 is CASRMKQFTEAFF. The CDR3 coding sequence is TGTGCCAGCAGGATGAAACAGTTCACTGAAGCTTTCTTT.

In its sample, this clone was seen a few times. The chain links TRBV4-3 to TRBJ2-7; 7 bases are a match to TRBD1. The CDR3 length is 15 residues. The junction had 6 bases not matched to a gene; V was cut back by 0 bases and J by 4 bases. The germline gives CDR1 LGHNA, CDR2 YSLEER. CDR3 protein: CASSQEVARGYEQYF. Written as DNA, the CDR3 is TGCGCCAGCAGCCAAGAAGTAGCCAGGGGGTACGAGCAGTACTTC.

The V call is TRBV5-1, the J call TRBJ1-4; 9 bases match TRBD1. CDR3 length: 14 amino acids. CDR1 is SGHRS and CDR2 is YFSETQ in the germline V gene. The junction had 3 bases not matched to a gene; V was cut back by 4 bases and J by 5 bases. Here the CDR3 DNA reads TGCGCCAGCAGCGTAGGACAGGGGAATGAAAAACTGTTTTTT. It encodes CASSVGQGNEKLFF.

The chain carries TRBV7-2 and TRBJ1-1, with D perhaps TRBD1 (6 bases). The CDR3 loop spans 14 amino acids. The V and J ends lost 6 bases and 2 bases respectively, with 13 bases between them. Germline assignment: CDR1 SGHTA and CDR2 FQGNSA. CDR3 DNA: TGTGCCAGCAGACAAGGGACATTTAACACTGAAGCTTTCTTT. Its translation: CASRQGTFNTEAFF. Full variable domain (remainder filled in from reference TRBV7-2 and TRBJ1-1): GAGVSQSPSNKVTEKGKDVELRCDPISGHTALYWYRQSLGQGLEFLIYFQGNSAPDKSGLPSDRFSAERTGGSVSTLTIQRTQQEDSAVYLCASRQGTFNTEAFFGQGTRLTVV.

The rearrangement links TRBV7-9 to TRBJ1-5; a weak D match, TRBD1 (6 bases). The CDR3 loop spans 15 amino acids. V shed 1 base and J shed 4 bases, with 11 bases lying between them. The germline gives CDR1 SEHNR, CDR2 FQNEAQ (reference sequence). The CDR3 spells CASSLGGTGNQPQHF. The CDR3, as DNA: TGTGCCAGCAGCTTAGGGGGAACAGGGAATCAGCCCCAGCATTTT.

This rearrangement joins TRBV10-3 to TRBJ2-3; 7 bases agree with TRBD1. V was clipped by 6 bases and J by 2 bases; unmatched bases: 8. This CDR3 is built from 15 residues. Germline V gene data show CDR1 as ENHRY and CDR2 as SYGVKD. The CDR3 DNA is TGTGCCATCAGCTCAGGACAGGAGCACACAGATACGCAGTATTTT. Protein product: CAISSGQEHTDTQYF.